The rows below give T cell receptor beta chains drawn from one sample of a study of CD8 T cells in Susac syndrome. TCRdb processed the immunoSEQ multiplex PCR reads anew with MiXCR; each CDR3 protein has one entry. Seen here are approximately 190,000 distinct CDR3 sequences, about 93% observed once, and the top ten hold 0.1%. Source material: CD4+ T cells from PBMCs. Every receptor here comes from a human donor in good health. Each CDR3 is given with its conserved first and last residue. The D gene is left open where the match is weak. The size of a clone is reported for some rows only, either as once, few or many, or as a class for expanded clones.

>NA|TRBJ1-3|TRBV7-2|NA
TGTGCCAGCAGCTCGTTGACGGCCTACTCTGGAAACACCATATATTTT
CASSSLTAYSGNTIYF
>TRBD1|TRBJ2-1|TRBV27|once
TGTGCCAGCTCTCGGGGGACAGGGGGTGGAAATGAGCAGTTCTTC
CASSRGTGGGNEQFF
>NA|TRBJ2-2|TRBV7-2|NA
TGTGCCAGCAGCCGTGACGCGAGCACCGGGGAGCTGTTTTTT
CASSRDASTGELFF
>NA|TRBJ2-5|TRBV10-3|NA
TGTGCCATCAGTGAGTCACTAGGCGGGAAGACCCAGTACTTC
CAISESLGGKTQYF
>TRBD1|TRBJ1-1|TRBV6-2/TRBV6-3|few
TGTGCCAGCAGTTACGGGACAGGGAACACTGAAGCTTTCTTT
CASSYGTGNTEAFF
>NA|TRBJ1-1|TRBV5-1|NA
TGCGCCAGCAGTTCGGACAGACGGGGAACTGAAGCTTTCTTT
CASSSDRRGTEAFF
>NA|TRBJ2-1|TRBV20-1|NA
TGCAGTGCTAGTTTGGGCCATGAGCAGTTCTTC
CSASLGHEQFF
>NA|TRBJ2-7|TRBV3-1|NA
TGTGCCAGCAGCCAAGGGTCGAAGGGAGGCTACGAGCAGTACTTC
CASSQGSKGGYEQYF
>NA|TRBJ2-6|TRBV2|NA
TGTGCCAGCAAGTTGAAGACAGCAGGGGCCAACGTCCTGACTTTC
CASKLKTAGANVLTF
>NA|TRBJ2-1|TRBV7-2|NA
TGTGCCAGCAGCTTAGGAGGGGTTGGGCACGGCAATGAGCAGTTCTTC
CASSLGGVGHGNEQFF
>NA|TRBJ2-5|TRBV12-3/TRBV12-4|NA
TGTGCCAGCAGTCTCTGGGGGAAATTCGGTATGGAGACCCAGTACTTC
CASSLWGKFGMETQYF
>TRBD1|TRBJ2-3|TRBV5-1|NA
TGCGCCAGCACACAGGGGAGCACAGATACGCAGTATTTT
CASTQGSTDTQYF
>NA|TRBJ1-2|TRBV7-2|NA
TGTGCCAGCAGCTTGAAGACAGGCCCCAGCTATGGCTACACCTTC
CASSLKTGPSYGYTF
>TRBD1|TRBJ1-1|TRBV25-1|NA
TGTGCCAGCCTAGGACAGGGAGAGACTGAAGCTTTCTTT
CASLGQGETEAFF
>NA|TRBJ1-3|TRBV6-1|NA
TGTGCCAGCACCCCCTCTTATTCGGACACCATATATTTT
CASTPSYSDTIYF
>NA|TRBJ1-5|TRBV28|NA
TGTGCCAGCACCCCGGGGGGTTCCTCTCAGCCCCAGCATTTT
CASTPGGSSQPQHF
>TRBD1|TRBJ1-5|TRBV3-1|NA
TGTGCCAGCAGCCAAAGAGGGACAGACGATCAGCCCCAGCATTTT
CASSQRGTDDQPQHF
>TRBD2|TRBJ2-3|TRBV7-2|NA
TGTGCCAGCAGGTCCGGGGGACCGGCTAGCGGCCTACAGTATTTT
CASRSGGPASGLQYF
>NA|TRBJ2-3|TRBV2|NA
TGTGCCAGCAGTGAAAGCCGGGGACCAAGCACAGATACGCAGTATTTT
CASSESRGPSTDTQYF
>NA|TRBJ2-5|TRBV6-5|NA
TGTGCCAGCAGCCCCGGACGACAGACCCAGTACTTC
CASSPGRQTQYF